The subject of this entry is one T cell receptor beta chain. The sample belongs to a study of blood T cell repertoires in COVID-19. Study-level information: The study drew acute and convalescent COVID-19 samples from the United States, Italy and Spain. The analysed material was cDNA or gDNA that came from T cells, B-cell-depleted T cells, or PBMCs.

Germline-derived CDR1 and CDR2 are SNHLY and FYNNEI. The CDR3 spans 15 residues. The V gene lost 6 bases and the J gene lost 4 bases, with 15 bases spanning the gap. In the original workflow: Estimated nucleated cell counts came from reference gene primer amplification. Profiling relied on immunoSEQ multiplex PCR, and the TCRdb table lists in-frame clones only, not all of them. The V and J calls and clone size are taken from that table; D and trimming were inferred from the DNA. The sample carries tens of thousands of clones, more than 85% recorded once. The receptor was isolated from a man in his sixties or seventies with acute or convalescent COVID-19. The sequencing sample was made of peripheral blood. V is TRBV2 and J is TRBJ2-2, with D possibly matching TRBD1 (6 bases). This chain's CDR3 is CASRQTPQGTGELFF. CDR3 DNA: TGTGCCAGCAGGCAGACTCCACAGGGCACCGGGGAGCTGTTTTTT.